The 8 T cell receptor beta chains below come from one sample, sequenced in a study of T cell responses to AZD1222 COVID-19 vaccine. TCRdb keeps only in-frame clones here, not all; method: immunoSEQ multiplex PCR. This sample has 95,000 to 100,000 clones; roughly 87% occur once, and the top ten carry 16%. The starting material was peripheral blood, obtained on day 0 of AZD1222 vaccination. These receptors originate from an adult in good health.

The chain employs TRBV7-6 and TRBJ2-1, with D unresolved. Germline CDR1 SGHVS, CDR2 FNYEAQ. V lost 1 base to trimming and J lost 10 bases, with 17 bases between them. The length of the CDR3 is 15 residues. In nucleotides, the CDR3 is TGTGCCAGCAGCTTAGTGCACCACCCAGAAAGGGAGCAGTTCTTC. Translating gives CASSLVHHPEREQFF.

The chain combines TRBV2 with TRBJ1-2; D gene unclear. CDR1 and CDR2 from the germline V gene are SNHLY and FYNNEI. The V end was cut by 3 bases, the J end by 8 bases, with 13 bases between. This CDR3 has 13 amino acids. DNA of the CDR3: TGTGCCAGCAGTGAGGGCGGACTGGTCGGCTACACCTTC. This encodes CASSEGGLVGYTF.

The gene calls are TRBV4-1 and TRBJ2-3; D is tentatively TRBD1 or TRBD2 (7 bases each). The germline V and J ends were trimmed by 4 bases and 1 base, with 18 bases remaining between them. The germline gives CDR1 MGHRA, CDR2 YSYEKL. CDR3 length equals 17 residues. The CDR3 reads CASSLGGGRGGTDTQYF. Written as DNA, the CDR3 is TGCGCCAGCAGCCTAGGGGGCGGGAGAGGCGGCACAGATACGCAGTATTTT.

This clone was seen a handful of times. The chain employs TRBV29-1 and TRBJ2-5; possibly TRBD1 for D (7 bases). The CDR3 consists of 15 residues. Per germline, CDR1 SQVTM and CDR2 ANQGSEA. V was shortened by 1 base and J by 5 bases, with 17 bases between the two germline ends. The CDR3 spells CSVEVGRGAWETQYF. The DNA for the CDR3 is TGCAGCGTTGAAGTTGGCAGGGGGGCGTGGGAGACCCAGTACTTC.

This clone occurred a few times. The gene calls are TRBV27 and TRBJ2-1; maybe TRBD1 (6 bases). Germline V gene lookup returns CDR1 MNHEY and CDR2 SMNVEV (reference sequence). Trimming stripped 2 bases from V and 9 bases from J, with 14 bases between. The length of the CDR3 is 14 residues. The DNA for the CDR3 is TGTGCCAGCAGTTTAAATGCTATAGGGGGTGAGCAGTTCTTC. Its translation: CASSLNAIGGEQFF.

This clone has only one observation. As DNA, the CDR3 is TGTGCCAGCAATCCCCCAGGGGGTGCCTATGGCTACACCTTC. It translates to CASNPPGGAYGYTF. V and J are TRBV28 and TRBJ1-2, with 7 bases aligning to TRBD1. This CDR3 is 14 amino acids long. Trimming took 7 bases from V and 4 from J; bases not matched to a gene: 9. Germline CDR1 reads MDHEN; CDR2 reads SYDVKM.

CDR3: CAWSSGRVRTEAFF. For the CDR3, the DNA is TGTGCCTGGAGTTCCGGCAGGGTTCGCACTGAAGCTTTCTTT. The rearrangement links TRBV30 to TRBJ1-1; tentatively, D is TRBD1 (5 bases). The V end was cut by 2 bases, the J end by 4 bases, with 14 bases between. The CDR3 is 14 residues long. Germline CDR1 and CDR2: GTSNPN and SVGIG (reference sequence).

DNA for the CDR3: TGTGCCCTTACACGGACACGATCAACGGGCTATGGCTACACCTTC. Translation gives CALTRTRSTGYGYTF. V gene TRBV21-1 combines with J gene TRBJ1-2; TRBD1, as called in the table, went unchecked against the DNA. TRBV21-1 is a listed pseudogene. This CDR3 is built from 15 residues.